A selection of T cell receptor beta chains follows, all from one sample in a study of shared clonotypes between healthy human individuals. Clones were read by immunoSEQ multiplex PCR, and TCRdb kept only the in-frame ones, dropping some. The profile shows about 480,000 clones, about three quarters of them singletons. What was sequenced was PBMCs. These receptor sequences come from a woman between 40 and 50 years old in good health. Some clones in this sample may be carry-over from other donors' samples. Each CDR3 is given with its conserved first and last residue. D genes are given only for firm matches. Clone size appears in some rows only: once, few, many, or a class for an expanded clone.

j_gene,d_gene,abundance,v_gene,CDR3nt,CDR3aa
TRBJ2-7,-,few,TRBV11-2,TGTGCCAGCAGCTTCCCTTACGGGAGACGGTACGAGCAGTACTTC,CASSFPYGRRYEQYF
TRBJ2-2,-,-,TRBV19,TGTGCCAGTAAGAGGACAGCGAACACCGGGGAGCTGTTTTTT,CASKRTANTGELFF
TRBJ2-7,-,-,TRBV7-2,TGTGCCAGCAGCTTTCAAGGAAACGAGCAGTACTTC,CASSFQGNEQYF
TRBJ2-3,-,-,TRBV9,TGTGCCAGCAGCGTAGAGGGGAGTGCAGATACGCAGTATTTT,CASSVEGSADTQYF
TRBJ1-1,-,few,TRBV11-2,TGTGCCAGCAGCTTATACGAGGGTAACACTGAAGCTTTCTTT,CASSLYEGNTEAFF
TRBJ2-7,TRBD1,-,TRBV28,TGTGCCAGCAGTTGGGACAGGGGGCGAGTCGACGAGCAGTACTTC,CASSWDRGRVDEQYF
TRBJ2-7,-,-,TRBV28,TGTGCCAGCAGTAGGGTCTACGAGCAGTACTTC,CASSRVYEQYF
TRBJ2-3,-,-,TRBV19,TGTGCCAGTACCCCCGAGGGGGGAGCGACAGATACGCAGTATTTT,CASTPEGGATDTQYF
TRBJ2-1,-,-,TRBV11-2,TGTGCCAGCAGGAGACAGGGAGGCAATGAGCAGTTCTTC,CASRRQGGNEQFF
TRBJ1-5,-,-,TRBV19,TGTGCCAGTAGTGGAACCGGGACAAATCAGCCCCAGCATTTT,CASSGTGTNQPQHF
TRBJ2-1,TRBD2,few,TRBV27,TGTGCCAGCAGGACAGCGGGAGCATTATCCTACAATGAGCAGTTCTTC,CASRTAGALSYNEQFF
TRBJ2-1,TRBD1,once,TRBV5-4,TGTGCCAGCAGCTTGGGGACAGGCTCCTACAATGAGCAGTTCTTC,CASSLGTGSYNEQFF
TRBJ1-5,-,-,TRBV15,TGTGCCACCAGCAGAAAGTCCGACAATCAGCCCCAGCATTTT,CATSRKSDNQPQHF
TRBJ2-7,TRBD2,-,TRBV13,TGTGCCAGCAGCTTAGTTAGCGGGAGAGGGTACGAGCAGTACTTC,CASSLVSGRGYEQYF
TRBJ2-4,-,-,TRBV6-1,TGTGCCAGCAGTGGTTGGGGGTCGGCGAAAAACATTCAGTACTTC,CASSGWGSAKNIQYF
TRBJ2-5,-,-,TRBV5-1,TGCGCCAGCAGCTTGTTGGTAGCGGAAGAGACCCAGTACTTC,CASSLLVAEETQYF
TRBJ2-3,TRBD2,once,TRBV5-1,TGCGCCAGCAGCCGACGACTAGCGGGGTCAGATACGCAGTATTTT,CASSRRLAGSDTQYF